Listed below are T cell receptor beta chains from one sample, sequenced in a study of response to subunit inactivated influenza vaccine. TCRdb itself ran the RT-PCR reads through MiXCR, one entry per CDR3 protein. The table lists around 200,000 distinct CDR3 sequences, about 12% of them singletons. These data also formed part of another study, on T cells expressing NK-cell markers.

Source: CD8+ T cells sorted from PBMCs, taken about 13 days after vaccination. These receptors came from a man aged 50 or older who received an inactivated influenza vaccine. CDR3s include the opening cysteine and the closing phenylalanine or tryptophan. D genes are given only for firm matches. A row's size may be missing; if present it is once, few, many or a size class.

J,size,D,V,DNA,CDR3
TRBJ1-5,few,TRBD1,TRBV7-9,TGTGCCACCAGCTGGGGGACAGGGAGTAGCAATCAGCCCCAGCATTTT,CATSWGTGSSNQPQHF
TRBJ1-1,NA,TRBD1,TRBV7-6,TGTGCCAGCAGCACAGGGGTGAACACTGAAGCTTTCTTT,CASSTGVNTEAFF
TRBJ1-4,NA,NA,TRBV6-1,TGTGCCAGCATTGGGGAAAAACTGTTTTTT,CASIGEKLFF
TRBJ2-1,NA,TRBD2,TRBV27,TGTGCCAGCAGTCCCGGGGGACTAGCGTTTTACAATGAGCAGTTCTTC,CASSPGGLAFYNEQFF
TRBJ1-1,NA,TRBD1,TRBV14,TGTGCCAGCAGCAAAACAGGGGTGATCACTGAAGCTTTCTTT,CASSKTGVITEAFF
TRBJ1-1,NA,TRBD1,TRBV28,TGTGCCAGCGGAACACAGGGGTTTGAAGCTTTCTTT,CASGTQGFEAFF
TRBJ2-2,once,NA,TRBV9,TGTGCCAGCAGCGTAGACTTGGGGGGGAACACCGGGGAGCTGTTTTTT,CASSVDLGGNTGELFF
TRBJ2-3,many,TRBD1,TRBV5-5,TGTGCCAGCAGCTCTTTTTGGGACAGGGCAACAGATACGCAGTATTTT,CASSSFWDRATDTQYF
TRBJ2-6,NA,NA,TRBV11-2,TGTGCCAGCAGCTTAGTTGGCAGTTTGATACGCTCTGGGGCCAACGTCCTGACTTTC,CASSLVGSLIRSGANVLTF
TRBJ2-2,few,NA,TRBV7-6,TGTGCCAGCAGCTTCGGGACCGGGACTCCCGGGGAGCTGTTTTTT,CASSFGTGTPGELFF
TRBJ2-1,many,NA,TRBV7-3,TGTGCCAGCAGCTTGGACCACGGATCCTACAATGAGCAGTTCTTC,CASSLDHGSYNEQFF
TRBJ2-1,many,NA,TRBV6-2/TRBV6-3,TGTGCCAGCAGTTACTCGGACGGATACAATGAGCAGTTCTTC,CASSYSDGYNEQFF
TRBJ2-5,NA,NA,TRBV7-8,TGTGCCAGCAGTTACACTAGACCCTGGATGTACCAAGAGACCCAGTACTTC,CASSYTRPWMYQETQYF
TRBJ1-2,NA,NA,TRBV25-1,TGTGCCAGCAGTAGACGGCAGGATCATGGCTACACCTTC,CASSRRQDHGYTF
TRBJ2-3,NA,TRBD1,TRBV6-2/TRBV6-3,TGTGCCAGCAGTTACTCGACAGGGGAAGGAATGTATTTT,CASSYSTGEGMYF
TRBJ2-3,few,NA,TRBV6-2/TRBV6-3,TGTGCCAGCAACCCGTTCGGGAGCACAGATACGCAGTATTTT,CASNPFGSTDTQYF
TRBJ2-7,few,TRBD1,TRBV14,TGTGCCAGCAGCCTCGGGACAGCAGACTACGAGCAGTACTTC,CASSLGTADYEQYF
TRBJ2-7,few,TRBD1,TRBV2,TGTGCCAGCAGTGAAAGGCGACAGGGGGCACCCTACGAGCAGTACTTC,CASSERRQGAPYEQYF
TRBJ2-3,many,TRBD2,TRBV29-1,TGCAGCGTTGAAGCCCTAGCGGGAGGGCCGCGGGATACGCAGTATTTT,CSVEALAGGPRDTQYF
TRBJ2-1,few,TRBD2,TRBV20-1,TGCAGTGCTAGAGACGGACTAGCGGGGGAGCAGTTCTTC,CSARDGLAGEQFF
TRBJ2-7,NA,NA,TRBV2,TGTGCCAGCGAGGCGACCTACGAGCAGTACTTC,CASEATYEQYF
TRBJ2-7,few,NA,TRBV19,TGTGCCAGTAGTATCACTACTTCCTACGAGCAGTACTTC,CASSITTSYEQYF
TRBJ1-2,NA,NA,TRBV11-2,TGTGCCAGCAGCTTAGAGGTCAGGGGCCCGGTAGTTTATGGCTACACCTTC,CASSLEVRGPVVYGYTF
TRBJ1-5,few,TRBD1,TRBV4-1,TGCGCCAGCAGCCGAGGGACAGGCGGAGATCAGCCCCAGCATTTT,CASSRGTGGDQPQHF
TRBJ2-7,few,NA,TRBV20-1,TGCAGTGCTAGAGATAGGGACACCGCCTACGAGCAGTACTTC,CSARDRDTAYEQYF
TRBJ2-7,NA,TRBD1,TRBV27,TGTGCCAGCAGTTGGGGGACAGGGGGTCGGGGAGAGCAGTACTTC,CASSWGTGGRGEQYF
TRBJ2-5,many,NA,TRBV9,TGTGCCAGCAGCGTAGAGGACCAATACCAAGAGACCCAGTACTTC,CASSVEDQYQETQYF
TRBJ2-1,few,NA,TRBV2,TGTGCCAGCAGTGTCTACCAAAATGAGCAGTTCTTC,CASSVYQNEQFF
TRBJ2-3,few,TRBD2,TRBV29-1,TGCAGCTTCAGAAGCGGGGCAACAGATACGCAGTATTTT,CSFRSGATDTQYF
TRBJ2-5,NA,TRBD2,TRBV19,TGTGCCAGTAGTATCGCTAGCGGCCAAGAGACCCAGTACTTC,CASSIASGQETQYF
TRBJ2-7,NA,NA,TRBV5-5,TGTGCCAGCAGCCTGGAAGGGGGGCTAAACGAGCAGTACTTC,CASSLEGGLNEQYF
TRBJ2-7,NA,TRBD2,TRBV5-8,TGTGCCAGCATCATGGAGCGGGGTATGCACGAGCAGTACTTC,CASIMERGMHEQYF